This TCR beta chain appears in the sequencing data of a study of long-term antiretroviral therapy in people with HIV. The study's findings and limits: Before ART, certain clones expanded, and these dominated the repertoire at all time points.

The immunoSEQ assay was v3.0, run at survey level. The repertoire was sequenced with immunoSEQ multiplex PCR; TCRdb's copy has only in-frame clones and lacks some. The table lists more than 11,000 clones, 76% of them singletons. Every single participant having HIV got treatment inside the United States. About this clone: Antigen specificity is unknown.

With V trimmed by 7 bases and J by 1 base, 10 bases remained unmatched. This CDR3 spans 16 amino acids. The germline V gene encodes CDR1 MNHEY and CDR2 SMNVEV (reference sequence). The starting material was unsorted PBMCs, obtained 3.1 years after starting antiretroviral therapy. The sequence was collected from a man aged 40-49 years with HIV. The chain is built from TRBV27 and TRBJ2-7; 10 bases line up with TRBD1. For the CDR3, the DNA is TGTGCCAGCACCCGACGGAGGACAGGGGGTTCCTACGAGCAGTACTTC. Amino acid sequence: CASTRRRTGGSYEQYF.